The T cell receptor beta chain described here comes from a study of blood T cell repertoires in COVID-19. Study as a whole: Acute and convalescent COVID-19 specimens originated in the United States, Italy and Spain. T cells, B-cell-depleted T cells, or PBMCs provided the cDNA or gDNA that served as material.

In the original processing: Reference gene primer amplification in the assay estimated nucleated cell counts. Data came from immunoSEQ multiplex PCR; TCRdb stores just in-frame clones and leaves some out. V, J and clone size were drawn from that table, and D and trimming were deduced from the DNA. Among nearly 15,000 clones listed, around 88% were seen once. The length of the CDR3 is 14 residues. J gave up 9 bases and V 4 bases, and 7 bases lay outside the gene matches. Germline values: CDR1 SGHTA, CDR2 FQGTGA. Material for sequencing was peripheral blood. V is TRBV7-3 and J is TRBJ2-1; 9 nucleotides agree with TRBD1. The source is a human donor in a cohort sampled during active COVID-19. CDR3 in amino acids: CASSSRDREGEQFF. CDR3 DNA sequence: TGTGCCAGCAGCTCCCGGGACAGGGAGGGTGAGCAGTTCTTC. The entire variable domain, with the rest obtained from reference TRBV7-3 and TRBJ2-1, is as follows: GAGVSQTPSNKVTEKGKYVELRCDPISGHTALYWYRQSLGQGPEFLIYFQGTGAADDSGLPNDRFFAVRPEGSVSTLKIQRTERGDSAVYLCASSSRDREGEQFFGPGTRLTVL.